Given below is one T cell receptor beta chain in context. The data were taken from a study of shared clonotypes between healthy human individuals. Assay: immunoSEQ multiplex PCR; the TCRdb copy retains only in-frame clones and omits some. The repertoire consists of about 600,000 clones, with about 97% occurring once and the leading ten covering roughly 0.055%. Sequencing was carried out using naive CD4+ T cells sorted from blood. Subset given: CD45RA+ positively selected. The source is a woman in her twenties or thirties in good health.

The CDR3 spells CASSAPRRRQSRANVLTF. CDR3 in DNA: TGTGCCAGCAGCGCACCGCGGAGACGACAAAGTCGGGCCAACGTCCTGACTTTC. V usage is TRBV7-3 and J usage is TRBJ2-6; D not resolved. Looked up from germline, CDR1 is SGHTA and CDR2 is FQGTGA. The CDR3 is made up of 18 amino acids. Between the trimmed V and J ends, which lost 5 bases and 5 bases, there was a span of 22 bases.